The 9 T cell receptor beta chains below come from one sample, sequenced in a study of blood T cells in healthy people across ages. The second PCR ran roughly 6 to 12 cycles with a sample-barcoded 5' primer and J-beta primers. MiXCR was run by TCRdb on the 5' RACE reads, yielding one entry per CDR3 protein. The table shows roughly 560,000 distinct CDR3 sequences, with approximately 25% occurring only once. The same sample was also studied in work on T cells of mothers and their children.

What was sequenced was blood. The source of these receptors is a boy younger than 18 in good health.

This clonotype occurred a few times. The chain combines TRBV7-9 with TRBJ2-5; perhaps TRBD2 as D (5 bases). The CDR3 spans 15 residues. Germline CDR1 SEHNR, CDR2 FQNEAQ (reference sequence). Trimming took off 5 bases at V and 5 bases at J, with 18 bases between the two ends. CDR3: CASSANGLGSETQYF. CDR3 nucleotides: TGTGCCAGCAGCGCCAACGGACTCGGCTCGGAGACCCAGTACTTC. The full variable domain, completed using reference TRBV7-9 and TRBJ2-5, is DTGVSQNPRHKITKRGQNVTFRCDPISEHNRLYWYRQTLGQGPEFLTYFQNEAQLEKSRLLSDRFSAERPKGSFSTLEIQRTEQGDSAMYLCASSANGLGSETQYFGPGTRLLVL.

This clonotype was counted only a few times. CDR3 residues: CASSYSTASSYEQYF. DNA for the CDR3: TGTGCCAGCAGTTACTCCACAGCGAGCTCCTACGAGCAGTACTTC. This rearrangement joins TRBV6-5 to TRBJ2-7; D uncertain. The CDR3 is 15 residues long. Trimming took off 0 bases at V and 0 bases at J, with 9 bases between the two ends. Germline V gene lookup returns CDR1 MNHEY and CDR2 SVGAGI.

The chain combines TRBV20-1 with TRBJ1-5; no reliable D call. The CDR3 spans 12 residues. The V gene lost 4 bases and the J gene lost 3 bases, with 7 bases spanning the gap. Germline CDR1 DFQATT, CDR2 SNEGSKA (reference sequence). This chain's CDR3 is CSANQLNQPQHF. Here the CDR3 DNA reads TGCAGTGCTAATCAGCTCAATCAGCCCCAGCATTTT.

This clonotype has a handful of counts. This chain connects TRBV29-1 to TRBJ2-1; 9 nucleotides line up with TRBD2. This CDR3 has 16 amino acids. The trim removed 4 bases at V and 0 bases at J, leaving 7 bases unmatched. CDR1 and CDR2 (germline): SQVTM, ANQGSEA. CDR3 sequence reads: CSVGTAGGSSYNEQFF. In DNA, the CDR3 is TGCAGCGTTGGGACAGCGGGGGGTAGCTCCTACAATGAGCAGTTCTTC.

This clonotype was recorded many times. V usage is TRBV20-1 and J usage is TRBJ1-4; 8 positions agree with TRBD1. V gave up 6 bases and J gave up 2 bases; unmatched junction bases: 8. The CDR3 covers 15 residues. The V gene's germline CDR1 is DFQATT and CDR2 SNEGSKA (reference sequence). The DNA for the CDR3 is TGCAGTGCCGCCCCAGGGGGCAGTACTAATGAAAAACTGTTTTTT. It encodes CSAAPGGSTNEKLFF.

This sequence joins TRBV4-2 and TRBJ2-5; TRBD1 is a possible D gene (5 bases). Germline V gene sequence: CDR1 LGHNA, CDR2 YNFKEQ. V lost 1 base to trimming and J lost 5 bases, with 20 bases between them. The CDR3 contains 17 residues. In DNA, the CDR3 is TGTGCCAGCAGCCAAGGTGGAGCTCAACAGGTGGGCGAGACCCAGTACTTC. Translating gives CASSQGGAQQVGETQYF.

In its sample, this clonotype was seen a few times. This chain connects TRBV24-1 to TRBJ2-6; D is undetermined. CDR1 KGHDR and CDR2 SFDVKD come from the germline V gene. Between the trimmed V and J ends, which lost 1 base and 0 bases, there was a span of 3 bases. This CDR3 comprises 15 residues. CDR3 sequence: CATSDFRSGANVLTF. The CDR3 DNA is TGTGCCACCAGTGATTTCCGCTCTGGGGCCAACGTCCTGACTTTC.

The CDR3 sequence: CASGRGPTYEQYF. In DNA form, the CDR3 reads TGTGCCAGCGGCAGGGGTCCGACCTACGAGCAGTACTTC. The V and J genes are TRBV11-2 and TRBJ2-5, with D possibly TRBD1 on 6 matching bases. Gene TRBJ2-7 matches the end of the DNA better, so the J call may be wrong. Looked up from germline, CDR1 is SGHAT and CDR2 is FQNNGV. CDR3 length: 13 residues.

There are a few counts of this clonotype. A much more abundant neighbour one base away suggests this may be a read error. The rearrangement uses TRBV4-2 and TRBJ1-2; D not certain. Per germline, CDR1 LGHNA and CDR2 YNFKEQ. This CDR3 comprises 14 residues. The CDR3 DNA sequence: TGTGCCAGCAACCAAGACGCCGGATATCTGGGCTACACCTTC. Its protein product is CASNQDAGYLGYTF.